The present entry profiles one T cell receptor beta chain with its context. TCR beta CDR3 sequences were amplified from RNA transcripts. HTBI primers were the set used in a first-round RT-PCR of the TCR CDR3. TCRdb re-derived calls from the multiplex PCR reads in MiXCR, one entry per CDR3 protein. Of about 760,000 distinct CDR3 sequences in the sample, 35% were seen once. This sample is part of a study of T cells in Graves' hyperthyroidism and ophthalmopathy. Trimming shortened V by 10 bases and J by 2 bases, and 12 bases separated the two germline ends. The CDR3 totals 13 residues. Germline CDR1 reads ENHRY; CDR2 reads SYGVKD. No progression to ophthalmopathy during 18 months of follow-up defined stable disease.

This TCR derives from a woman aged 40 to 55 with Graves' hyperthyroidism. The chain joins TRBV10-3 to TRBJ1-5, with TRBD1 as a possible D gene (5 bases). Material for sequencing was blood. CDR3 residues: CASYGAGNQPQHF. CDR3 in DNA: TGTGCCAGCTACGGGGCAGGCAATCAGCCCCAGCATTTT.